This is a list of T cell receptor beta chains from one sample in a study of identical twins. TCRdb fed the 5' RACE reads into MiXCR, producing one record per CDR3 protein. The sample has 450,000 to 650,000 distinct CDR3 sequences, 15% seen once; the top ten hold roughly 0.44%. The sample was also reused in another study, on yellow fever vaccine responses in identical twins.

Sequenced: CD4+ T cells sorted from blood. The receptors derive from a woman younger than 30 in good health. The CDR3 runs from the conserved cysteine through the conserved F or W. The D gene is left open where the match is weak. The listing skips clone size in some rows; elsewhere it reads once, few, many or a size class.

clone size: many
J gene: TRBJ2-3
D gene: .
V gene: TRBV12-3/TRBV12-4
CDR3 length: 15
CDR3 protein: CASSPTGIHTDTQYF
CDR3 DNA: TGTGCCAGCAGTCCCACAGGCATTCACACAGATACGCAGTATTTT

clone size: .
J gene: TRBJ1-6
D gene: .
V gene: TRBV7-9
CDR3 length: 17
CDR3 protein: CASSSGLLGPYNSPLHF
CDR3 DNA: TGTGCCAGCAGCTCGGGTCTTCTGGGCCCCTATAATTCACCCCTCCACTTT

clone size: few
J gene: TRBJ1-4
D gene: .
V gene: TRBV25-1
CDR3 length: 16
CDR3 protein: CASSEWQGSTNEKLFF
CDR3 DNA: TGTGCCAGCAGTGAATGGCAGGGTTCAACTAATGAAAAACTGTTTTTT

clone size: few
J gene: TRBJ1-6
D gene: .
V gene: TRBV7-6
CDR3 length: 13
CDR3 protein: CASSLQPGSPLHF
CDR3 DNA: TGTGCCAGCAGCTTACAGCCAGGTTCACCCCTCCACTTT

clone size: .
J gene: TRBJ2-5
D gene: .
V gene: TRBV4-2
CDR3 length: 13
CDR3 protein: CASSQGNEETQYF
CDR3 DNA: TGTGCCAGCAGCCAAGGCAATGAAGAGACCCAGTACTTC

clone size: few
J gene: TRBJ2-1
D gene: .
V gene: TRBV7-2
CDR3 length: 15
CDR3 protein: CASSLYGALHNEQFF
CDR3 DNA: TGTGCCAGCAGCTTATACGGGGCCTTACACAATGAGCAGTTCTTC

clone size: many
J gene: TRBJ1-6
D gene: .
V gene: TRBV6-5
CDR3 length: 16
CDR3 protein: CASSYSSMGRNSPLHF
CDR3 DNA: TGTGCCAGCAGTTACTCGAGTATGGGTCGTAATTCACCCCTCCACTTT

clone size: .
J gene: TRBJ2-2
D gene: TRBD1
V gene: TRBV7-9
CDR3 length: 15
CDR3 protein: CASSNKDRETGELFF
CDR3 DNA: TGTGCCAGCAGCAACAAGGACAGGGAGACCGGGGAGCTGTTTTTT

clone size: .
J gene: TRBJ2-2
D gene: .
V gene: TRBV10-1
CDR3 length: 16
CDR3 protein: CASSESLYPNTGELFF
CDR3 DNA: TGCGCCAGCAGTGAGTCGCTCTACCCGAACACCGGGGAGCTGTTTTTT

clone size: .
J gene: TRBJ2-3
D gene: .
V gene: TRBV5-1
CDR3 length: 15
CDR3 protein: CASSLGDMRTDTQYF
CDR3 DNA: TGCGCCAGCAGCTTAGGAGATATGAGAACAGATACGCAGTATTTT

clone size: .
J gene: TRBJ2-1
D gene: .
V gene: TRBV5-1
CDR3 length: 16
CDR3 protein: CASSLFLRTGRDEQFF
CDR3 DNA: TGCGCCAGCAGCTTATTTCTGAGGACAGGGAGGGATGAGCAGTTCTTC

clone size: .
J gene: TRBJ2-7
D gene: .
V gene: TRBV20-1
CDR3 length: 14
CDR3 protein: CSAWRVSGGYEQYF
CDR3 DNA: TGCAGTGCTTGGAGGGTGTCGGGCGGCTACGAGCAGTACTTC